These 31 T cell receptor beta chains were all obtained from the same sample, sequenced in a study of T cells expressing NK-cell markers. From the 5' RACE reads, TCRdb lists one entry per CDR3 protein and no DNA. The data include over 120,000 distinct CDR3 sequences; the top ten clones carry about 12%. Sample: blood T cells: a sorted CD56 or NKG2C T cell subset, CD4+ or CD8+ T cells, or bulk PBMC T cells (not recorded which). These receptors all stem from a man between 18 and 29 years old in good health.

The CDR3 loop reads CASSPVDRPDEQFF. The chain employs TRBV18 and TRBJ2-1; TCRdb names TRBD1, which stays unverified in the absence of DNA. CDR1 is KGHSH and CDR2 is LQKENI in the germline V gene. The CDR3 has 14 amino acids. Full variable domain (missing parts from reference TRBV18 and TRBJ2-1): NAGVMQNPRHLVRRRGQEARLRCSPMKGHSHVYWYRQLPEEGLKFMVYLQKENIIDESGMPKERFSAEFPKEGPSILRIQQVVRGDSAAYFCASSPVDRPDEQFFGPGTRLTVL.

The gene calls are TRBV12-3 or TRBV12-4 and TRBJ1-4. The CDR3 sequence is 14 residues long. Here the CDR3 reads CASSLDATNEKLFF.

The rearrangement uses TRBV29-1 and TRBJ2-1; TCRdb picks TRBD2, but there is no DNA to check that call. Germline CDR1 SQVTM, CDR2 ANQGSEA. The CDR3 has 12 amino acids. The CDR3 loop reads CSVDGEGYEQFF.

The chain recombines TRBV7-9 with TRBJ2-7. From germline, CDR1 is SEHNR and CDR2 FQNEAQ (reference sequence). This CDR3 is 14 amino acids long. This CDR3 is CASSSHSQAYEQYF.

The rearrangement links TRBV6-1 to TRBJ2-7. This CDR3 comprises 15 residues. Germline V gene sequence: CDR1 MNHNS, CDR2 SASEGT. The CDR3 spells CASSPRGLATYEQYF.

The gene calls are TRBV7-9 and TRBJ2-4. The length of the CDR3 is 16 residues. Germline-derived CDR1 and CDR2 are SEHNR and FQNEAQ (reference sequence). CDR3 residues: CASSSTLVLAKNIQYF.

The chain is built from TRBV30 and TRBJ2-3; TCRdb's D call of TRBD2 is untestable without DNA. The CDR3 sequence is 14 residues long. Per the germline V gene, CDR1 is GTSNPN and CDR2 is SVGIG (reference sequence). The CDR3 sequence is CAWSTSGSADTQYF.

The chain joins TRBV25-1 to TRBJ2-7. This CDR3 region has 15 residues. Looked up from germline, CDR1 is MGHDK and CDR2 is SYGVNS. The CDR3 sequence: CASSDSRQNYDEQYF.

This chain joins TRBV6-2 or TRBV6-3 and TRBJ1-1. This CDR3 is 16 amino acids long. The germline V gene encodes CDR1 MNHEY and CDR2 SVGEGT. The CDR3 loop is CASSPLWEGENTEAFF.

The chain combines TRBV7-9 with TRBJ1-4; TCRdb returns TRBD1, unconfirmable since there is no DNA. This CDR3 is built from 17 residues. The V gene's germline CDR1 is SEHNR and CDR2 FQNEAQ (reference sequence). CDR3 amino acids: CASSLFVFGTAYEKLFF. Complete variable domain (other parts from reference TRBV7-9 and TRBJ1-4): DTGVSQNPRHKITKRGQNVTFRCDPISEHNRLYWYRQTLGQGPEFLTYFQNEAQLEKSRLLSDRFSAERPKGSFSTLEIQRTEQGDSAMYLCASSLFVFGTAYEKLFFGSGTQLSVL.

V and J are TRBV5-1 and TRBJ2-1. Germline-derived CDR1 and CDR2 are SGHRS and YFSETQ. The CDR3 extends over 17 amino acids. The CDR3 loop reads CASSLARVRTTYNEQFF.

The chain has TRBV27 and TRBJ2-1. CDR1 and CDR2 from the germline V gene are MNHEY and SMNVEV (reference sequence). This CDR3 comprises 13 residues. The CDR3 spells CASTDGKFNEQFF.

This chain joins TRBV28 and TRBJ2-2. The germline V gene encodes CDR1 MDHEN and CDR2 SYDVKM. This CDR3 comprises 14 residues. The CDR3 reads CASRSTSYTGELFF.

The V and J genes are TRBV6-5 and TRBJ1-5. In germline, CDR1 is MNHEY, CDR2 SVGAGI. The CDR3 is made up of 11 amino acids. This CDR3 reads CASSYGEMEHF.

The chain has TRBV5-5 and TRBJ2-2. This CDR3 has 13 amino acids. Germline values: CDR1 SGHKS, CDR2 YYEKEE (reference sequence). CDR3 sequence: CASSLAGTGELFF.

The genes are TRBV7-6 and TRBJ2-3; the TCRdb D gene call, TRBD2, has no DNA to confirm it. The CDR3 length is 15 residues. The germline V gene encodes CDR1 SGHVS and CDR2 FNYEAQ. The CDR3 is CASSLVAGGVDTQYF.

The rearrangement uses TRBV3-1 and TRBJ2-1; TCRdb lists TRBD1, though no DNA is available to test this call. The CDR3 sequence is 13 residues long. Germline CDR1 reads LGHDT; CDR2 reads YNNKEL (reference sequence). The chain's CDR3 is CASSPLGDDEQFF.

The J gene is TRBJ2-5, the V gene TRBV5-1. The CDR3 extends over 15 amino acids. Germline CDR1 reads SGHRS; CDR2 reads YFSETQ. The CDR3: CASSLTKWDQETQYF.

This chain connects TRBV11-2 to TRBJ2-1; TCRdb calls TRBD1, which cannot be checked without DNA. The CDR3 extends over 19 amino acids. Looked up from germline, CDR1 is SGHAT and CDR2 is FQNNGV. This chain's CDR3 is CASSSHLMSEEVTFNEQFF. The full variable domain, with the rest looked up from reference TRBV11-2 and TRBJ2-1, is EAGVAQSPRYKIIEKRQSVAFWCNPISGHATLYWYQQILGQGPKLLIQFQNNGVVDDSQLPKDRFSAERLKGVDSTLKIQPAKLEDSAVYLCASSSHLMSEEVTFNEQFFGPGTRLTVL.

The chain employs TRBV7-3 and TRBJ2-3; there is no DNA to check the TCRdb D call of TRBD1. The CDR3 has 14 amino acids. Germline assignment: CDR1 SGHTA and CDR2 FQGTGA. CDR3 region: CASSVRQLSDTQYF.

The CDR3 here is CASSYSLGDYEQYF. This rearrangement joins TRBV6-5 to TRBJ2-7; the D call of TRBD1 rests on TCRdb alone, since no DNA is present to check it. The CDR3 extends over 14 amino acids. Germline V CDR1 and CDR2: MNHEY, SVGAGI.

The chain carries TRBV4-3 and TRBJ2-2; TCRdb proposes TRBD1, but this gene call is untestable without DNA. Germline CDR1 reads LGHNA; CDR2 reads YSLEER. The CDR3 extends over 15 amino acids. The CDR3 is CASSQETGITGELFF.

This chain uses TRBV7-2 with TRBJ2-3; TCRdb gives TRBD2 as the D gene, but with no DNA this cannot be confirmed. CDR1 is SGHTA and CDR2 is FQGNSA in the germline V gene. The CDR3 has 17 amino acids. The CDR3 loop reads CASSLRALAGVPDTQYF.

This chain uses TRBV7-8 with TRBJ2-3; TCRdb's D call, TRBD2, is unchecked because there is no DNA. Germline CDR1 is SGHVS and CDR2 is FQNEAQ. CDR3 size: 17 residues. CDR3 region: CASSFGLRPSSTDTQYF.

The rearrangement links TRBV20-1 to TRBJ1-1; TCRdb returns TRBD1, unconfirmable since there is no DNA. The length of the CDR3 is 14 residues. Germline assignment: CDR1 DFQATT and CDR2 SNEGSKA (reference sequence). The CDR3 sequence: CSARDRVEGTEAFF.

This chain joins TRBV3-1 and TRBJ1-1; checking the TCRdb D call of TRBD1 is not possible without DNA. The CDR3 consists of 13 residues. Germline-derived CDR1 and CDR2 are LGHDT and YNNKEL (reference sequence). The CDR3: CASSPRGVAEAFF.

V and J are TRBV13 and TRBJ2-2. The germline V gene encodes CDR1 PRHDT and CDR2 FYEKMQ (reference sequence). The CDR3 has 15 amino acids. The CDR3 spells CASSFLTLNTGELFF.

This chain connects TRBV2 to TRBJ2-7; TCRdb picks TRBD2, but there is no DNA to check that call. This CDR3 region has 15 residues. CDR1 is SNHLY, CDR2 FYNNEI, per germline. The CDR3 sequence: CASSPTRAVFHEQYF. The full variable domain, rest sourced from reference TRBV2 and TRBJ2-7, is EPEVTQTPSHQVTQMGQEVILRCVPISNHLYFYWYRQILGQKVEFLVSFYNNEISEKSEIFDDQFSVERPDGSNFTLKIRSTKLEDSAMYFCASSPTRAVFHEQYFGPGTRLTVT.

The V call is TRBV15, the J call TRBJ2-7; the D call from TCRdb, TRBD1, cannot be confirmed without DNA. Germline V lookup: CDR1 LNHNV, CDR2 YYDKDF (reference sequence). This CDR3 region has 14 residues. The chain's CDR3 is CATRDRESSYEQYF.

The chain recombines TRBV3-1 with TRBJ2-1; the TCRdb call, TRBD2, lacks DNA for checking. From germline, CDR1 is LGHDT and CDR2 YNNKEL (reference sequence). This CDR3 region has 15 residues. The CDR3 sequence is CASSQEATSGRASFF.

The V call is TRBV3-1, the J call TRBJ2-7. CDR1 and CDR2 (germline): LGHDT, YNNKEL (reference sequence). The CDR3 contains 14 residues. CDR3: CASSQGVFSYEQYF.